This T cell receptor (beta chain) was observed in a study of naive and memory T cell subsets. Study observations and caveats: Possibly reflecting memory cells re-expressing CD45RA, a few larger clonotypes occurred in naive repertoires, especially CD8.

Two oligonucleotides, mixed equimolar, formed the beta constant-region primer covering TRBC1 and TRBC2. Ligated cDNA was amplified by four rounds of PCR with nested alpha and beta constant-region primers and SP2. MiXCR was run by TCRdb on the UMI-ligation and nested PCR reads, yielding one entry per CDR3 protein. The profile shows over 100,000 distinct CDR3 sequences, more than 12% of them singletons. Cells stained for CD3, CD4, CD8, CD45RA, CD27 and viability were sorted into four CD45RA/CD27 subsets. The CDR3 is 14 amino acids. Germline V gene data show CDR1 as MNHNY and CDR2 as SVGAGI (reference sequence). V lost 6 bases, J lost 0 bases, and 11 bases lay in between. This clonotype came up many times. The antigen remains undetermined.

Sequencing was performed on naive CD8+ T cells from blood. The genes are TRBV6-6 and TRBJ1-1; D unresolved. The receptor was isolated from a human donor in good health. The CDR3 reads CASRGFYMNTEAFF. The CDR3 region has the DNA TGTGCCAGCAGAGGGTTTTACATGAACACTGAAGCTTTCTTT.